The sequence of this T cell receptor (beta chain) was determined in a study of T cell responses to AZD1222 COVID-19 vaccine. Method: immunoSEQ multiplex PCR; TCRdb's copy keeps in-frame clones and lacks some. The data contain 75,000 or so clones, approximately 89% of them singletons. This clone appeared a single time. J gave up 4 bases and V 7 bases, and 12 bases lay outside the gene matches. Germline CDR1 reads SGHVS; CDR2 reads FQNEAQ. CDR3 length: 17 amino acids. This sequence joins TRBV7-8 and TRBJ2-1; 11 nucleotides line up with TRBD2. This sample comprised peripheral blood, obtained 28 days after the second AZD1222 dose. The receptor was derived from an adult who received the AZD1222 COVID-19 vaccine. This CDR3 reads CASTQDSGTSGYNEQFF. Here the CDR3 DNA reads TGTGCCAGCACTCAAGACTCCGGGACTAGCGGATACAATGAGCAGTTCTTC.